What follows describes a single TCR beta chain. The antigen remains unidentified. Trimming took off 2 bases at V and 0 bases at J, with 11 bases between the two ends. The CDR3 totals 15 residues. Looked up from germline, CDR1 is MNHEY and CDR2 is SVGAGI. The data are from a study of lymphopenia after photon versus proton radiotherapy. General observations from the study: Under photons, naive T cells and diversity fell while effector/memory populations rose. After the lymphocyte nadir, photon-treated repertoires showed oligoclonal expansion, especially of CD8+ Temra cells.

TCRdb keeps only in-frame clones here, not all; method: immunoSEQ multiplex PCR. The data show about 8,300 clones, 88% seen once. This chain uses TRBV6-5 with TRBJ2-7, with a tentative D call TRBD2 (5 bases). The receptor was derived from an older man with cholangiocarcinoma. The input for sequencing was peripheral blood, taken from a patient treated with photon-based radiotherapy. The CDR3 loop is CASSYLSGSSYEQYF. CDR3 DNA sequence: TGTGCCAGCAGTTACCTCAGCGGAAGCTCCTACGAGCAGTACTTC.